A selection of T cell receptor beta chains follows, all from one sample in a study of cytomegalovirus exposure and HLA in healthy donors. Profiling relied on immunoSEQ multiplex PCR, and the TCRdb table lists in-frame clones only, not all of them. This sample yields more than 90,000 clones, of which approximately 89% are seen a single time; about 3.7% belongs to the top ten. What was sequenced was PBMCs. These receptors came from a man younger than 45 in good health and CMV-seronegative. The CDR3 runs from the conserved cysteine through the conserved F or W. D genes are given only for firm matches. Size is omitted from some rows. Given values are once, few, many or a class for expanded clones.

cdr3_aa: CASSEHRDETQYF; cdr3_nt: TGTGCCAGCAGTGAACACAGGGATGAGACCCAGTACTTC; v_call: TRBV6-1; clone_size: -; j_call: TRBJ2-5; d_call: -
cdr3_aa: CASSSGQGHGYTF; cdr3_nt: TGTGCCAGCAGCTCTGGACAGGGACATGGCTACACCTTC; v_call: TRBV7-9; clone_size: -; j_call: TRBJ1-2; d_call: TRBD1
cdr3_aa: CASSVGVGGLTDTQYF; cdr3_nt: TGTGCCAGCAGCGTAGGTGTCGGGGGACTCACAGATACGCAGTATTTT; v_call: TRBV9; clone_size: -; j_call: TRBJ2-3; d_call: -
cdr3_aa: CASSLPTTGELFF; cdr3_nt: TGTGCCAGCAGCTTACCGACAACCGGGGAGCTGTTTTTT; v_call: TRBV7-2; clone_size: -; j_call: TRBJ2-2; d_call: -
cdr3_aa: CAGVGRIRDRSTDTQYF; cdr3_nt: TGTGCCGGGGTAGGTCGAATTCGGGACAGAAGCACAGATACGCAGTATTTT; v_call: TRBV2; clone_size: once; j_call: TRBJ2-3; d_call: TRBD1
cdr3_aa: CAISGGQDGGYGYTF; cdr3_nt: TGTGCCATCAGTGGGGGTCAGGACGGAGGCTATGGCTACACCTTC; v_call: TRBV10-3; clone_size: -; j_call: TRBJ1-2; d_call: -
cdr3_aa: CASSGTASTDTQYF; cdr3_nt: TGTGCCAGCAGCGGGACAGCTAGCACAGATACGCAGTATTTT; v_call: TRBV6-4; clone_size: -; j_call: TRBJ2-3; d_call: TRBD1
cdr3_aa: CASSSTRVGVDETF; cdr3_nt: TGTGCCAGCAGTTCAACTCGGGTGGGTGTGGATGAAACCTTC; v_call: TRBV28; clone_size: few; j_call: TRBJ1-2; d_call: -
cdr3_aa: CASRQGANTGELFF; cdr3_nt: TGTGCCAGCAGGCAGGGGGCGAACACCGGGGAGCTGTTTTTT; v_call: TRBV6-5; clone_size: few; j_call: TRBJ2-2; d_call: TRBD1
cdr3_aa: CASSLILGGGEQYF; cdr3_nt: TGTGCCAGCAGCCTGATCCTTGGGGGAGGCGAGCAGTACTTC; v_call: TRBV11-2; clone_size: -; j_call: TRBJ2-7; d_call: -
cdr3_aa: CAIRGLAVSPSSYEQYF; cdr3_nt: TGTGCCATCAGGGGACTAGCGGTCAGTCCTAGCTCCTACGAGCAGTACTTC; v_call: TRBV10-3; clone_size: -; j_call: TRBJ2-7; d_call: TRBD2
cdr3_aa: CASSLDRANEKLFF; cdr3_nt: TGTGCCAGCAGCTTGGACAGGGCTAATGAAAAACTGTTTTTT; v_call: TRBV7-9; clone_size: -; j_call: TRBJ1-4; d_call: TRBD1
cdr3_aa: CASSTRDTQYF; cdr3_nt: TGTGCCAGCAGCACGCGGGATACGCAGTATTTT; v_call: TRBV9; clone_size: -; j_call: TRBJ2-3; d_call: -
cdr3_aa: CASRPTLISNQPQHF; cdr3_nt: TGTGCCAGCAGGCCGACATTGATTAGCAATCAGCCCCAGCATTTT; v_call: TRBV6-5; clone_size: few; j_call: TRBJ1-5; d_call: -
cdr3_aa: CASRMGREVYNEQFF; cdr3_nt: TGTGCCAGCAGGATGGGGAGAGAGGTATACAATGAGCAGTTCTTC; v_call: TRBV27; clone_size: -; j_call: TRBJ2-1; d_call: -
cdr3_aa: CASKLTDTQYF; cdr3_nt: TGTGCCAGCAAGCTAACAGATACGCAGTATTTT; v_call: TRBV28; clone_size: -; j_call: TRBJ2-3; d_call: -